Below, one T cell receptor (beta chain) is given with its context. Genomic DNA was subjected to two-round multiplex PCR for amplification of TCR beta CDR3. Gene-specific TRBV and TRBJ primers were used in PCR round one. The second round, a PCR step, used universal primers. TCRdb passed the multiplex PCR reads through MiXCR, listing each CDR3 protein once. The table has some 13,000 distinct CDR3 sequences, roughly 50% seen once. The sample is drawn from a study of prognosis after radiotherapy for stage I lung cancer. Study summary: All non-small cell lung cancer patients were considered medically inoperable.

This CDR3 is 17 amino acids long. Germline V lookup: CDR1 SGHTA, CDR2 FQGNSA. The V gene end was trimmed by 4 bases and the J gene end by 7 bases; junction bases not matched to a gene: 15. The sample consisted of PBMCs, taken before or after stereotactic body radiation therapy (not recorded which). This rearrangement joins TRBV7-2 to TRBJ2-1; 8 nucleotides match TRBD2. The sequence was obtained from a donor over 45 with non-small cell lung cancer. CDR3 nucleotides: TGTGCCAGCAGCTCCCTACTTAGCGGGATTGTCGGGAATGAGCAGTTCTTC. Protein sequence: CASSSLLSGIVGNEQFF.